A single sample gave rise to the 20 T cell receptor beta chains below, sequenced in a study of vaccination and CD4 T cells after COVID-19 (dated by TCRdb to the early 2020s). According to the study, the label for this sample's time point signals: late sampling 161 to 241 days after vaccination in a few convalescent patients. In the paper's terms, the treatment or condition label means: approximately 9-day PBMC culture with coronavirus spike peptide pools or control peptides (ViraFEST assay). No antigen has been assigned to these receptors. Library method: PCR. TCRdb records Illumina iSeq 100 as the sequencer. TCR sequencing of DNA from cultured CD4+ T cells used the Oncomine TCR Beta short-read assay at the Johns Hopkins FTIC core. TCRdb applied fastp at Q25 and MiXCR to the public reads, then kept only in-frame beta chains. Each record represents a unique CDR3 protein, reported with the most common genes and DNA among its rows. The sample contains about 26,000 distinct CDR3 sequences, roughly a third of them found a single time. Of the sample, 3% to 4% falls within the top ten clones.

The sequencing used CD4+ T cells from blood, cultured in vitro, collected about 7 months after SARS-CoV-2 vaccination. These receptors came from a human donor who had recovered from COVID-19.

The chain joins TRBV19 to TRBJ1-1; the D is unclear. In germline, CDR1 is LNHDA, CDR2 SQIVND (reference sequence). CDR3 size: 14 residues. V was shortened by 3 bases and J by 1 base, with 9 bases between the two germline ends. CDR3: CASSIGLANTEAFF. In DNA form, the CDR3 reads TGTGCCAGTAGTATTGGCTTGGCGAACACTGAAGCTTTCTTT. The full variable domain, rest sourced from reference TRBV19 and TRBJ1-1, is DGGITQSPKYLFRKEGQNVTLSCEQNLNHDAMYWYRQDPGQGLRLIYYSQIVNDFQKGDIAEGYSVSREKKESFPLTVTSAQKNPTAFYLCASSIGLANTEAFFGQGTRLTVV.

The chain uses TRBV10-3 and TRBJ1-1; unclear D gene. V was shortened by 0 bases and J by 5 bases, with 10 bases between the two germline ends. Germline CDR1 ENHRY, CDR2 SYGVKD. CDR3 length equals 14 residues. CDR3 amino acids: CAISESQGRTEAFF. The CDR3 coding sequence is TGTGCCATCAGTGAGTCTCAAGGGAGGACTGAAGCTTTCTTT.

This clonotype has more than one count but fewer than ten. This chain uses TRBV11-3 with TRBJ2-2; the match to TRBD2 covers 11 bases. The CDR3 contains 17 residues. Germline V gene sequence: CDR1 SGHNT, CDR2 YENEEA. V gave up 4 bases and J gave up 4 bases; unmatched junction bases: 8. CDR3 sequence (DNA): TGTGCCAGCAGCTCCGCTTTAGCGGGAGGGCCCACCGGGGAGCTGTTTTTT. Encoded protein: CASSSALAGGPTGELFF.

The chain links TRBV9 to TRBJ2-4; D is unresolved. The CDR3 contains 13 residues. The germline V gene encodes CDR1 SGDLS and CDR2 YYNGEE. The V gene lost 0 bases and the J gene lost 5 bases, with 6 bases spanning the gap. CDR3 nucleotides: TGTGCCAGCAGCGTAGGACCTGAAAACATTCAGTACTTC. Translating it yields CASSVGPENIQYF.

Comments on this clonotype: Relative to the germline gene, one junction end is altered; a read error may explain this. The chain recombines TRBV5-4 with TRBJ2-7; D is possibly TRBD1 (5 bases). This CDR3 region has 15 residues. CDR1 is SGHNT, CDR2 YYREEE, per germline (reference sequence). CDR3 sequence reads: CASSFLRAGLPKGCF. The CDR3 DNA is TGTGCCAGCAGCTTCCTCCGGGCAGGGCTCCCGAAGGGCTGCTTC.

The CDR3 is CSAGGGSGRAGELFF. For the CDR3, the DNA is TGCAGTGCTGGCGGGGGCAGCGGGAGGGCCGGGGAGCTGTTTTTT. The rearrangement links TRBV20-1 to TRBJ2-2; 10 bases fit TRBD2. J gave up 6 bases and V 5 bases, and 9 bases lay outside the gene matches. This CDR3 comprises 15 residues. Germline CDR1 and CDR2: DFQATT and SNEGSKA (reference sequence).

The chain is built from TRBV20-1 and TRBJ1-1; TRBD1 is a possible D gene (6 bases). The germline gives CDR1 DFQATT, CDR2 SNEGSKA (reference sequence). This CDR3 has 13 residues. V was pared by 5 bases and J by 5 bases, with 15 bases between. The CDR3 here is CSAEGIRGTEAFF. The CDR3 nucleotides read TGCAGTGCTGAAGGGATTAGGGGGACTGAAGCTTTCTTT.

The table lists this clonotype with a few counts. The rearrangement joins TRBV6-2 or TRBV6-3 to TRBJ2-1; TRBD2 is a possible D gene (5 bases). This CDR3 comprises 11 residues. Trimming left V 5 bases short and J 7 bases short, with 6 bases between. From germline, CDR1 is MNHEY and CDR2 SVGEGT. The CDR3 DNA reads TGTGCCAGCAGTCGGACTAATGAGCAGTTCTTC. This encodes CASSRTNEQFF.

V gene TRBV27 combines with J gene TRBJ2-5; a weak D match, TRBD2 (5 bases). V was cut by 6 bases and J by 2 bases, with 10 bases left in between. The length of the CDR3 is 13 residues. Per germline, CDR1 MNHEY and CDR2 SMNVEV (reference sequence). CDR3: CASRASGQETQYF. CDR3 nucleotide sequence: TGTGCCAGCAGAGCGTCGGGGCAAGAGACCCAGTACTTC.

This clonotype was seen only a few times. V and J are TRBV20-1 and TRBJ1-1; D unclear. The CDR3 runs to 12 residues. V lost 3 bases and J 4 bases, leaving 9 bases between the germline ends. Looked up from germline, CDR1 is DFQATT and CDR2 is SNEGSKA (reference sequence). The CDR3 coding sequence is TGCAGTGCTAGTTGGGAAACCACTGAAGCTTTCTTT. Its protein product is CSASWETTEAFF.

V and J are TRBV29-1 and TRBJ2-3, with D possibly being TRBD1 (6 bases). Trimming took 6 bases from V and 4 from J, leaving 14 bases between them. Germline values: CDR1 SQVTM, CDR2 ANQGSEA. CDR3 length: 13 amino acids. The CDR3 is CSVGHPSPDTQYF. The CDR3 DNA sequence: TGCAGCGTGGGACACCCATCGCCAGATACGCAGTATTTT.

This clonotype was detected only a few times. The V and J genes are TRBV2 and TRBJ2-7; possible D gene TRBD1, 6 bases. Trimming took 6 bases from V and 4 from J, leaving 7 bases between them. CDR3 size: 11 residues. In germline, CDR1 is SNHLY, CDR2 FYNNEI. The CDR3 DNA is TGTGCCAGCAGCACAGGGTACGAGCAGTACTTC. This codes for CASSTGYEQYF.

V gene TRBV20-1 combines with J gene TRBJ2-1; no reliable D call. The CDR3 loop spans 11 amino acids. V lost 3 bases to trimming and J lost 3 bases, with 3 bases between them. Per the germline V gene, CDR1 is DFQATT and CDR2 is SNEGSKA (reference sequence). This CDR3 is CSARFYNEQFF. In nucleotides, the CDR3 is TGCAGTGCTAGGTTCTACAATGAGCAGTTCTTC.

A few counts support this clonotype. The chain uses TRBV27 and TRBJ2-5; 9 positions agree with TRBD2. Germline assignment: CDR1 MNHEY and CDR2 SMNVEV (reference sequence). The CDR3 is 13 amino acids. V lost 3 bases and J lost 5; bases outside the gene matches: 1. This CDR3 reads CASSLLAGETQYF. CDR3 DNA: TGTGCCAGCAGTTTGCTAGCGGGGGAGACCCAGTACTTC.

As concerns this clonotype: Its ends do not fully match the called genes, so a read error is possible. V usage is TRBV15 and J usage is TRBJ1-3; 7 positions match TRBD1. Per the germline V gene, CDR1 is LNHNV and CDR2 is YYDKDF (reference sequence). The CDR3 spans 18 residues. The CDR3 DNA sequence: TGTGTCACCAGCAGCCGGGACAGAGGGAATCAGGATGGAAACACCATATATTTT. It translates to CVTSSRDRGNQDGNTIYF.

This chain links TRBV19 with TRBJ2-5, with TRBD1 identical over 8 bases. The trim removed 3 bases at V and 3 bases at J, leaving 3 bases unmatched. Germline assignment: CDR1 LNHDA and CDR2 SQIVND (reference sequence). The CDR3 contains 14 residues. CDR3 sequence (DNA): TGTGCCAGTAGTATCCGGGACAGGAAAGAGACCCAGTACTTC. This translates into CASSIRDRKETQYF.

The chain has TRBV24-1 and TRBJ2-1; 13 bases line up with TRBD2. Per the germline V gene, CDR1 is KGHDR and CDR2 is SFDVKD. This CDR3 comprises 16 residues. Trimming took 5 bases from V and 7 from J; bases not matched to a gene: 7. The DNA for the CDR3 is TGTGCCACCAGTGCCATGACGACTAGCGGGAGGAATGAGCAGTTCTTC. Translated, it gives CATSAMTTSGRNEQFF.

This clonotype showed up just a few times. The chain combines TRBV20-1 with TRBJ2-3, with TRBD2 matching over 8 bases. The CDR3 has 14 amino acids. J gave up 0 bases and V 2 bases, and 1 base lay outside the gene matches. In germline, CDR1 is DFQATT, CDR2 SNEGSKA (reference sequence). CDR3 region: CSARTSGSTDTQYF. The CDR3 region has the DNA TGCAGTGCTAGAACTAGCGGAAGCACAGATACGCAGTATTTT.

This clonotype was seen only a few times. The J gene is TRBJ2-7, the V gene TRBV20-1; D call uncertain. Between the trimmed V and J ends, which lost 3 bases and 8 bases, there was a span of 5 bases. CDR3 length: 9 amino acids. Germline values: CDR1 DFQATT, CDR2 SNEGSKA (reference sequence). The DNA for the CDR3 is TGCAGTGCTAGTCAGCAGCAGTACTTC. This encodes CSASQQQYF.

The genes are TRBV18 and TRBJ1-1; 9 bases are a match to TRBD1. J gave up 4 bases and V 5 bases, and 2 bases lay outside the gene matches. Germline V gene data show CDR1 as KGHSH and CDR2 as LQKENI. The CDR3 consists of 13 residues. The CDR3 sequence: CASSVQGATEAFF. The CDR3 DNA reads as TGTGCCAGCTCAGTACAGGGGGCCACTGAAGCTTTCTTT. Full variable domain (outside the CDR3, taken from reference TRBV18 and TRBJ1-1): NAGVMQNPRHLVRRRGQEARLRCSPMKGHSHVYWYRQLPEEGLKFMVYLQKENIIDESGMPKERFSAEFPKEGPSILRIQQVVRGDSAAYFCASSVQGATEAFFGQGTRLTVV.